This TCR beta chain was found in a study of T cell responses to AZD1222 COVID-19 vaccine. Repertoires were generated with immunoSEQ multiplex PCR, while TCRdb's copy carries only in-frame clones and drops some. Of about 140,000 clones listed, roughly nine tenths are singletons. The CDR3 has 13 amino acids. Trimming took off 1 base at V and 3 bases at J, with 7 bases between the two ends. Germline CDR1 is SGHTA and CDR2 is FQGNSA. V is TRBV7-2 and J is TRBJ2-7; no clear D. The sample consisted of peripheral blood, taken on day 0 of AZD1222 vaccination. This TCR derives from an adult in good health. For the CDR3, the DNA is TGTGCCAGCAGCTTAGGGCTGAGCTACGAGCAGTACTTC. Translation gives CASSLGLSYEQYF.